This TCR beta chain was identified in a study of CXCR3-negative and CXCR3-positive naive CD8 T cells. Background on the study: Per library, roughly 1.6 +/- 0.3 million reads; 120 million to 150 million TRB reads overall. Study-level points and caveats: Both naive subsets, CXCR3-negative and CXCR3-positive, displayed similar TRBV-TRBJ usage, unlike memory cells. Fresh PBMCs went into most assays, and CXCR3 expression partly declined after cryopreservation. Comparably high diversity marked both naive subsets, whereas memory CD8+ cells had much lower diversity. More hydrophobic TRB CDR3s were found in CXCR3-positive naive cells than in CXCR3-negative naive cells.

About this clonotype: Its antigen remains unidentified.

Researchers prepared the TRB cDNA libraries using 5' RACE with UMI labels. TCRdb re-called the 5' RACE reads; one entry per CDR3 protein, DNA not given. The table lists roughly 110,000 distinct CDR3 sequences, with more than 0.3% in the top ten. This CDR3 contains 14 residues. The germline gives CDR1 SGHTA, CDR2 FQGNSA. The chain recombines TRBV7-2 with TRBJ2-5; TCRdb lists TRBD1, though no DNA is available to test this call. The TCR comes from a human donor in good health. Some clones in this sample may be carry-over from other donors' samples. The source material was naive CXCR3+ CD8+ T cells from blood. Regarding subset: CD45RO-CCR7+CD27+CD95- naive CD8+ T cells expressing CXCR3 (TNR3+). Here the CDR3 reads CASSLDREVETQYF.